A selection of T cell receptor beta chains follows, all from one sample in a study of blood T cell repertoires in COVID-19. Using immunoSEQ multiplex PCR, the repertoire was profiled, and TCRdb retains in-frame clones only, with some absent. The sample records 100,000 to 150,000 clones, 60% to 80% being singletons. The sequenced material came from peripheral blood. These receptor sequences come from an elderly man with COVID-19, enrolled during active disease. The CDR3 runs from the conserved cysteine through the conserved F or W. Fields, in order: clone size, V gene, D gene, J gene, CDR3 protein, CDR3 DNA. D genes are given only for firm matches. Only some rows state a clone size, as once, few, many or a class for expanded clones.

NA	TRBV11-2	NA	TRBJ1-6	CASSQAPRDSPLHF	TGTGCCAGCAGCCAGGCACCGCGGGATTCACCCCTCCACTTT
NA	TRBV28	TRBD2	TRBJ2-3	CASSFRGEGPDTQYF	TGTGCCAGCAGTTTCCGGGGGGAGGGGCCAGATACGCAGTATTTT
NA	TRBV11-2	TRBD1	TRBJ2-5	CASSRGQQETQYF	TGTGCCAGCAGCCGGGGACAGCAAGAGACCCAGTACTTC
once	TRBV5-4	NA	TRBJ2-3	CASSLQGTDTQYF	TGTGCCAGCAGCTTGCAGGGTACAGATACGCAGTATTTT
once	TRBV27	NA	TRBJ2-1	CASSFLGSLQFF	TGTGCCAGCAGTTTTCTTGGTAGCCTCCAGTTCTTC
few	TRBV5-8	NA	TRBJ1-1	CASSLGNRDETEAFF	TGTGCCAGCAGCTTGGGGAACAGGGATGAGACTGAAGCTTTCTTT
NA	TRBV6-1	NA	TRBJ1-6	CASSEEHSPLHF	TGTGCCAGCAGTGAAGAGCATTCACCCCTCCACTTT
NA	TRBV7-2	NA	TRBJ2-1	CASSPQSGGREQFF	TGTGCCAGCAGCCCACAGTCGGGGGGCCGAGAGCAGTTCTTC
NA	TRBV11-2	NA	TRBJ2-1	CASSLRRLDEQFF	TGTGCCAGCAGCTTACGGAGGTTGGATGAGCAGTTCTTC
NA	TRBV12-3/TRBV12-4	NA	TRBJ1-5	CASTYSNQPQHF	TGTGCCAGCACCTATAGCAATCAGCCCCAGCATTTT
few	TRBV2	TRBD1	TRBJ1-1	CASIMDRVSNTEAFF	TGTGCCAGCATCATGGACAGGGTCTCCAACACTGAAGCTTTCTTT
few	TRBV15	TRBD1	TRBJ2-1	CATSRVQGANRAYNEQFF	TGTGCCACCAGCAGAGTTCAGGGGGCCAACAGAGCCTACAATGAGCAGTTCTTC
NA	TRBV28	NA	TRBJ1-1	CASSLGGAINTEAFF	TGTGCCAGCAGTTTAGGGGGGGCGATTAACACTGAAGCTTTCTTT
few	TRBV7-3	NA	TRBJ1-5	CASSLDSGQPQHF	TGTGCCAGCAGCTTGGACAGTGGGCAGCCCCAGCATTTT
NA	TRBV9	TRBD2	TRBJ2-3	CASSKDSGVGVTDTQYF	TGTGCCAGCAGTAAAGATAGCGGGGTGGGGGTAACAGATACGCAGTATTTT
NA	TRBV18	TRBD1	TRBJ1-4	CASSSMGPDRATNEKLFF	TGTGCCAGCTCATCGATGGGGCCGGACAGGGCGACTAATGAAAAACTGTTTTTT
few	TRBV29-1	TRBD1	TRBJ1-1	CSVLKDREGAFF	TGCAGCGTCCTCAAGGACAGGGAGGGGGCTTTCTTT
NA	TRBV7-2	TRBD1	TRBJ2-7	CASSSFSSDRGHEQYF	TGTGCCAGCAGCTCATTCTCCTCGGACAGGGGCCACGAGCAGTACTTC
NA	TRBV7-9	TRBD2	TRBJ2-7	CASSLVWSSGYEQYF	TGTGCCAGCAGCTTAGTGTGGTCTAGCGGCTACGAGCAGTACTTC
NA	TRBV28	TRBD2	TRBJ2-4	CASSPPRTSGIQYF	TGTGCCAGCAGCCCCCCCCGGACTAGCGGCATTCAGTACTTC
NA	TRBV30	TRBD1	TRBJ1-6	CAWSMTGSVSPLHF	TGTGCCTGGAGTATGACAGGGAGCGTTTCACCCCTCCACTTT
NA	TRBV4-1	TRBD2	TRBJ2-3	CASSQDGREGDTQYF	TGCGCCAGCAGCCAAGATGGACGGGAGGGAGATACGCAGTATTTT
NA	TRBV28	NA	TRBJ2-5	CASSTPSGETQYF	TGTGCCAGCAGTACCCCCTCGGGAGAGACCCAGTACTTC
NA	TRBV4-1	NA	TRBJ2-2	CASSFRQLRNTGELFF	TGCGCCAGCAGCTTTAGACAGCTTCGTAACACCGGGGAGCTGTTTTTT
few	TRBV4-2	TRBD1	TRBJ2-7	CASSQGEGQGIEQYF	TGTGCCAGCAGCCAAGGGGAGGGACAGGGGATCGAGCAGTACTTC
once	TRBV7-9	NA	TRBJ2-3	CASSFDYPRTDTQYF	TGTGCCAGCAGCTTTGACTACCCCCGGACAGATACGCAGTATTTT
few	TRBV7-9	TRBD1	TRBJ1-2	CASSRTGERYGYTF	TGTGCCAGCAGCCGGACAGGGGAACGGTATGGCTACACCTTC
few	TRBV10-3	NA	TRBJ2-5	CATIPELAGTETQYF	TGTGCCACCATCCCCGAACTTGCGGGTACAGAGACCCAGTACTTC
NA	TRBV5-8	NA	TRBJ2-5	CASSLLRTQYF	TGTGCCAGCAGCTTGCTGAGGACCCAGTACTTC
NA	TRBV5-1	NA	TRBJ2-5	CASSLAGRETQYF	TGCGCCAGCAGCCTTGCGGGGAGGGAGACCCAGTACTTC
NA	TRBV28	NA	TRBJ1-2	CASSTGGPYNGYTF	TGTGCCAGCAGTACGGGGGGGCCCTACAATGGCTACACCTTC
NA	TRBV19	TRBD1	TRBJ2-5	CASSDRGRAETQYF	TGTGCCAGTAGTGACAGGGGGCGCGCAGAGACCCAGTACTTC
NA	TRBV3-1/TRBV3-2	TRBD1	TRBJ1-2	CASSQGDRVYGYTF	TGTGCCAGCAGCCAAGGGGACAGGGTCTATGGCTACACCTTC
NA	TRBV6-5	TRBD1	TRBJ1-2	CASSPTGADYGYTF	TGTGCCAGCAGTCCTACAGGGGCCGACTATGGCTACACCTTC
once	TRBV4-2	NA	TRBJ2-1	CASSPPASPHNEQFF	TGTGCCAGCAGCCCCCCCGCTAGCCCGCACAATGAGCAGTTCTTC
few	TRBV9	TRBD1	TRBJ2-7	CASSPGGQGYEQYF	TGTGCCAGCAGCCCAGGGGGACAGGGGTACGAGCAGTACTTC
NA	TRBV18	NA	TRBJ2-7	CASSPRGTRSDYEQYF	TGTGCCAGCTCACCAAGGGGTACCCGCTCGGACTACGAGCAGTACTTC
NA	TRBV19	TRBD1	TRBJ2-2	CASSGQGIGELFF	TGTGCCAGTAGTGGACAGGGGATCGGGGAGCTGTTTTTT
once	TRBV28	NA	TRBJ1-4	CASSLSEVDRLDATNEKLFF	TGTGCCAGCAGTTTGTCCGAGGTGGACAGACTCGATGCAACTAATGAAAAACTGTTTTTT
NA	TRBV10-3	TRBD2	TRBJ2-2	CAIRGTSGRNTGELFF	TGTGCCATCAGGGGGACTAGCGGGAGGAACACCGGGGAGCTGTTTTTT
NA	TRBV9	TRBD2	TRBJ2-1	CASSLPSGRNEQFF	TGTGCCAGCAGCCTACCTAGCGGCCGCAATGAGCAGTTCTTC
NA	TRBV2	TRBD1	TRBJ1-2	CASSEDRGANYGYTF	TGTGCCAGCAGTGAAGACAGGGGAGCTAACTATGGCTACACCTTC
NA	TRBV19	NA	TRBJ2-7	CASSMSGPAYEQYF	TGTGCCAGTAGTATGAGCGGTCCAGCCTACGAGCAGTACTTC
NA	TRBV11-2	NA	TRBJ1-1	CASSPPGWVNTEAFF	TGTGCCAGCAGCCCACCAGGGTGGGTGAACACTGAAGCTTTCTTT
once	TRBV27	TRBD1	TRBJ2-2	CASSLWTGGGELFF	TGTGCCAGCAGTTTATGGACAGGAGGCGGGGAGCTGTTTTTT
NA	TRBV3-1/TRBV3-2	TRBD2	TRBJ2-7	CASSAGTMKSYEQYF	TGTGCCAGCAGTGCCGGGACTATGAAATCCTACGAGCAGTACTTC
NA	TRBV19	TRBD1	TRBJ2-4	CASSGTGGWGKNIQYF	TGTGCCAGTAGCGGGACAGGGGGCTGGGGCAAAAACATTCAGTACTTC
NA	TRBV11-2	NA	TRBJ2-2	CASSLVGGRSGELFF	TGTGCCAGCAGCTTGGTCGGGGGAAGAAGCGGGGAGCTGTTTTTT
NA	TRBV5-8	TRBD1	TRBJ1-2	CASSLPGGDYGYTF	TGTGCCAGCAGCTTGCCAGGGGGAGATTATGGCTACACCTTC
NA	TRBV3-1/TRBV3-2	TRBD2	TRBJ2-1	CASSTMASGSGDEQFF	TGTGCCAGCAGCACCATGGCTAGCGGGAGTGGGGATGAGCAGTTCTTC
NA	TRBV11-3	TRBD1	TRBJ1-1	CASSLGQSNTEAFF	TGTGCCAGCAGCCTGGGACAGAGTAACACTGAAGCTTTCTTT
few	TRBV5-1	TRBD2	TRBJ2-5	CASSPLRPGGETQYF	TGCGCCAGCAGCCCCTTGCGTCCCGGGGGGGAGACCCAGTACTTC
NA	TRBV6-5	NA	TRBJ1-5	CASSFDRSRNQPQHF	TGTGCCAGCAGTTTTGACAGGTCCCGCAATCAGCCCCAGCATTTT
NA	TRBV7-3	NA	TRBJ2-3	CASSLLLDTQYF	TGTGCCAGCAGCTTATTACTAGATACGCAGTATTTT